The next 12 T cell receptor beta chains were all read from a single sample in a study of T-cell reconstitution after alpha-beta-depleted transplantation in children. Preparation of the TCRbeta library used unique molecular identifiers. TCRdb re-called the PCR reads through MiXCR, storing one row per CDR3 protein. The table includes 240,000 or so distinct CDR3 sequences, around 12% detected once. Sequences were derived from PBMCs from the stem cell graft donor, sampled from the stem cell graft. The source is a human donor who donated a stem cell graft to a child with acute lymphoblastic leukemia.

In this sample, this clonotype turned up many times. DNA for the CDR3: TGTGCCAGCAGCTTTGGCGGCCCAAACAATGAGCAGTTCTTC. It encodes CASSFGGPNNEQFF. The J gene is TRBJ2-1, the V gene TRBV5-4; D is unresolved. Germline-derived CDR1 and CDR2 are SGHNT and YYREEE (reference sequence). CDR3 size: 14 residues. Trimming pared 2 bases from V and 5 bases from J, leaving 11 bases between.

In this sample, this clonotype turned up many times. The chain has TRBV9 and TRBJ2-5; maybe TRBD1 (5 bases). CDR3 length: 15 amino acids. The germline V gene encodes CDR1 SGDLS and CDR2 YYNGEE. V was shortened by 0 bases and J by 2 bases, with 11 bases between the two germline ends. CDR3 sequence reads: CASSVERGPQETQYF. The CDR3 region has the DNA TGTGCCAGCAGCGTAGAAAGGGGCCCACAAGAGACCCAGTACTTC.

This chain joins TRBV27 and TRBJ2-5; TRBD2 might be the D (7 bases). The V gene's germline CDR1 is MNHEY and CDR2 SMNVEV (reference sequence). The V gene lost 5 bases and the J gene lost 4 bases, with 17 bases spanning the gap. The CDR3 is 15 amino acids. Here the CDR3 reads CASSLTGRGSETQYF. DNA for the CDR3: TGTGCCAGCAGTCTAACAGGGCGGGGGTCAGAGACCCAGTACTTC.

This clonotype was observed many times. The chain employs TRBV28 and TRBJ2-3; a weak D match, TRBD2 (6 bases). V was clipped by 2 bases and J by 4 bases, with 13 bases between them. The CDR3 sequence is 15 residues long. Germline lookup yields CDR1 MDHEN and CDR2 SYDVKM. This CDR3 reads CASSLAGLGPDTQYF. CDR3 bases: TGTGCCAGCAGTTTAGCGGGGTTGGGGCCAGATACGCAGTATTTT. Drawing the rest from reference TRBV28 and TRBJ2-3, the complete variable domain is DVKVTQSSRYLVKRTGEKVFLECVQDMDHENMFWYRQDPGLGLRLIYFSYDVKMKEKGDIPEGYSVSREKKERFSLILESASTNQTSMYLCASSLAGLGPDTQYFGPGTRLTVL.

This clonotype was recorded at least ten times. The V call is TRBV20-1, the J call TRBJ2-1; TRBD2 matches 9 bases. CDR1 and CDR2 (germline): DFQATT, SNEGSKA (reference sequence). The CDR3 spans 17 residues. Trimming at V came to 3 bases and at J to 1 base, leaving 10 bases not matched to a gene. CDR3 in amino acids: CSASQRGGRESYNEQFF. DNA of the CDR3: TGCAGTGCTAGCCAGAGGGGCGGGAGGGAGTCCTACAATGAGCAGTTCTTC.

Many counts were recorded for this clonotype. The chain joins TRBV20-1 to TRBJ1-1; a weak D match, TRBD1 (6 bases). Germline CDR1 is DFQATT and CDR2 is SNEGSKA (reference sequence). The CDR3 totals 13 residues. V gave up 3 bases and J gave up 2 bases, with 10 bases separating them. The CDR3 reads CSARGGANTEAFF. For the CDR3, the DNA is TGCAGTGCTAGGGGGGGGGCCAACACTGAAGCTTTCTTT.

This clonotype was recorded at least ten times. The genes are TRBV5-1 and TRBJ2-1, with TRBD1 identical over 7 bases. V lost 4 bases, J lost 1 base, and 8 bases stayed unmatched. The CDR3 loop spans 16 amino acids. CDR1 and CDR2 from the germline V gene are SGHRS and YFSETQ. This CDR3 is CASSPADRISYNEQFF. CDR3 DNA: TGCGCCAGCAGCCCCGCGGACAGGATATCCTACAATGAGCAGTTCTTC.

This clonotype was picked up many times. This chain uses TRBV11-2 with TRBJ2-2; maybe TRBD2 (5 bases). V shed 5 bases and J shed 1 base, with 14 bases lying between them. The CDR3 is made up of 16 amino acids. Germline-derived CDR1 and CDR2 are SGHAT and FQNNGV. The chain's CDR3 is CASSPPGRGNTGELFF. The CDR3 coding sequence is TGTGCCAGCAGCCCTCCTGGTCGGGGGAACACCGGGGAGCTGTTTTTT.

The gene calls are TRBV20-1 and TRBJ2-6; 9 positions agree with TRBD1. V lost 1 base and J lost 4; bases outside the gene matches: 8. The CDR3 length is 17 residues. Germline CDR1 reads DFQATT; CDR2 reads SNEGSKA (reference sequence). For the CDR3, the DNA is TGCAGTGCTAGAGGGGGGGACAGGGAAACCGGGGCCAACGTCCTGACTTTC. Amino acids: CSARGGDRETGANVLTF.

This clonotype occurred many times. The V call is TRBV5-6, the J call TRBJ2-5; no clear D. From germline, CDR1 is SGHDT and CDR2 YYEEEE. Trimming removed 0 bases at V and 1 base at J, with 4 bases between. CDR3 length equals 13 residues. The CDR3 here is CASSLGLQETQYF. CDR3 nucleotides: TGTGCCAGCAGCTTGGGACTCCAAGAGACCCAGTACTTC.

This clonotype was seen at least ten times. V gene TRBV20-1 combines with J gene TRBJ1-1; weak D call: TRBD1 (5 bases). Trimming cost V 5 bases and J 0 bases, with 19 bases left between them. The CDR3 is 16 residues long. Germline-derived CDR1 and CDR2 are DFQATT and SNEGSKA (reference sequence). CDR3 DNA sequence: TGCAGTGCTGGCGGGCAGGGTCTTTTTTTGAACACTGAAGCTTTCTTT. It is translated as CSAGGQGLFLNTEAFF.

The chain joins TRBV7-7 to TRBJ2-5, with a tentative D call TRBD1 (5 bases). CDR1 and CDR2 (germline): SSHAT, FNYEAQ (reference sequence). This CDR3 region has 14 residues. The V end lost 5 bases, the J end lost 0 bases, and 10 bases lay between the germline ends. This CDR3 reads CASSQTVNQETQYF. DNA of the CDR3: TGTGCCAGCAGCCAGACAGTAAACCAAGAGACCCAGTACTTC.